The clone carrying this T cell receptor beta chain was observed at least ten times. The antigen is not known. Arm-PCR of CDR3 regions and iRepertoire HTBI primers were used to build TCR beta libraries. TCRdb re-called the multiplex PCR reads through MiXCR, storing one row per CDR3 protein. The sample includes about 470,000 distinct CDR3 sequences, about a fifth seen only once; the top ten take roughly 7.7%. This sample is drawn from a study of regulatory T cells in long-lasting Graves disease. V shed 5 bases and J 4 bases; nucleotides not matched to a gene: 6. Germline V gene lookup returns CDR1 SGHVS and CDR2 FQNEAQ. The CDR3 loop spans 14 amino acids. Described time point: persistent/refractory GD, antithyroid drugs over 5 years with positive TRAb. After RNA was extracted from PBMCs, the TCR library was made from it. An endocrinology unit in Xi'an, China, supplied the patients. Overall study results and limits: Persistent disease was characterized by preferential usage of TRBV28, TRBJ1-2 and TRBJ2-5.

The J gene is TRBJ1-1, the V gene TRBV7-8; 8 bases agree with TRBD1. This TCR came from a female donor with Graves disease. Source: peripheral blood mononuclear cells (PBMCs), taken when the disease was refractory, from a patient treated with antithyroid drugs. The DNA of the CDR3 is TGTGCCAGCAGCCCCCGGACAGGGATCACTGAAGCTTTCTTT. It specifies CASSPRTGITEAFF.